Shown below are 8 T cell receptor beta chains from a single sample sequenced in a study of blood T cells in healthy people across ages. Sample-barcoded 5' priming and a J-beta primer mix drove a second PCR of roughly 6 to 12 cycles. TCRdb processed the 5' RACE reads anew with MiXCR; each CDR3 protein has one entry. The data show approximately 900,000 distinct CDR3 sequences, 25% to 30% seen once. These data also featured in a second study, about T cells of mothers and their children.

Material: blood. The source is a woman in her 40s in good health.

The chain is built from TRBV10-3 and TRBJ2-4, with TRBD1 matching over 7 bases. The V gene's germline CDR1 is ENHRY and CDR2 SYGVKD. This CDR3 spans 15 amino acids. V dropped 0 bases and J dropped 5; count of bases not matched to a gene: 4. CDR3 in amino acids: CAISESRDSQNIQYF. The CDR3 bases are TGTGCCATCAGTGAGTCAAGGGACAGCCAAAACATTCAGTACTTC.

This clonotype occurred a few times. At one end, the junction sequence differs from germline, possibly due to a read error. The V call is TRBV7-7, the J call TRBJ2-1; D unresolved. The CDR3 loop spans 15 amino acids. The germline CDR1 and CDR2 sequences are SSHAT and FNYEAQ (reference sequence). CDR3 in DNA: TGTGCTAGCAGCCCGTTCGTTGGGTCCTACAATGAGCAGTTCTTC. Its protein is CASSPFVGSYNEQFF.

For the CDR3, the DNA is TGTGCCTGGACCGAGAAGAACACTGAAGCTTTCTTT. Translation: CAWTEKNTEAFF. V usage is TRBV30 and J usage is TRBJ1-1; D is unclear. Trimming shortened V by 4 bases and J by 1 base, and 7 bases separated the two germline ends. Germline V gives CDR1 GTSNPN, CDR2 SVGIG (reference sequence). This CDR3 is built from 12 residues.

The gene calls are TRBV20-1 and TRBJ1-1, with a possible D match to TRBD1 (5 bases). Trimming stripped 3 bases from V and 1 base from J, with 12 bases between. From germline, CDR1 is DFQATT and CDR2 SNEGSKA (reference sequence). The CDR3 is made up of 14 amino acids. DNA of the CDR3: TGCAGTGCTAGTGTGAGGGGAAGGAACACTGAAGCTTTCTTT. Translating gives CSASVRGRNTEAFF.

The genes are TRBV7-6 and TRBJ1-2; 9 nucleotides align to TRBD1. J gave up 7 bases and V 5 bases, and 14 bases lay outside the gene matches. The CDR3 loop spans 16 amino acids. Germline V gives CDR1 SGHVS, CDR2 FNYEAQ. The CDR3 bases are TGTGCCAGCAGCATAGGACCCGGGACAGGGTTCGCTGGCTACACCTTC. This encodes CASSIGPGTGFAGYTF.

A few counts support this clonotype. CDR3 nucleotide sequence: TGTGCCAGCAGTAACAGGGGGCGTATCGGCACTGAAGCTTTCTTT. Translated, it gives CASSNRGRIGTEAFF. The chain couples TRBV7-2 to TRBJ1-1, with TRBD1 matching over 9 bases. The V segment lost 6 bases and the J segment 4 bases; nucleotides outside the gene matches: 9. This CDR3 comprises 15 residues. The V gene's germline CDR1 is SGHTA and CDR2 FQGNSA.

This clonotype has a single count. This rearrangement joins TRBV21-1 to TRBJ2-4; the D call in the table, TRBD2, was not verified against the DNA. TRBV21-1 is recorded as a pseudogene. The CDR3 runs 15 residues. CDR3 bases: TGTGCCAGCAGAAGGGACTCCATAGCCAAAAACATTCAGTACTTC. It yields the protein CASRRDSIAKNIQYF.

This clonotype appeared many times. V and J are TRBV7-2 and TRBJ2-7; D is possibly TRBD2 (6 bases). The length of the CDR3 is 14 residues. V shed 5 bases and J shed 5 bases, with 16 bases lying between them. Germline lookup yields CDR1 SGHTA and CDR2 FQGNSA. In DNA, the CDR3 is TGTGCCAGCAGCCTAGGGACTCCCGCCCACGAGCAGTACTTC. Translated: CASSLGTPAHEQYF.